This T cell receptor (beta chain) was obtained from a study of CD8+CD57+ T cells in acquired aplastic anemia. The wider study: The study obtained an average of around 3.1 ug of DNA from sorted CD4+ and CD8+ cells.

Worth noting for this clonotype: Its matching antigen is unknown.

According to the study, genomic DNA was the template for TCR beta VDJ and CDR3 profiling. TCRdb redid the calling of the reads with MiXCR, one entry per CDR3 protein. The sample has roughly 250,000 distinct CDR3 sequences, roughly 80% seen once. Sequencing was done on patients that had shown CD8+CD57+ cell expansion by flow cytometry. No therapy was given to patients before blood sampling. Study findings and constraints: The study identified 25 to 30 CD8+ CDR3 sequences shared by patients and controls.

The CDR3 consists of 15 residues. V shed 3 bases and J shed 4 bases, with 16 bases lying between them. CDR1 and CDR2 (germline): SGHDT, YYEEEE. This chain connects TRBV5-6 to TRBJ2-5, with D maybe TRBD2 (6 bases). The material sequenced was sorted CD4+, CD8+, or CD8+CD57+ T cells (not recorded which) from PBMCs. The clonotype originates from a human donor with aplastic anemia. DNA for the CDR3: TGTGCCAGCAGCTCGGGGGAGGCTTGGGGAGAGACCCAGTACTTC. Its protein product is CASSSGEAWGETQYF.